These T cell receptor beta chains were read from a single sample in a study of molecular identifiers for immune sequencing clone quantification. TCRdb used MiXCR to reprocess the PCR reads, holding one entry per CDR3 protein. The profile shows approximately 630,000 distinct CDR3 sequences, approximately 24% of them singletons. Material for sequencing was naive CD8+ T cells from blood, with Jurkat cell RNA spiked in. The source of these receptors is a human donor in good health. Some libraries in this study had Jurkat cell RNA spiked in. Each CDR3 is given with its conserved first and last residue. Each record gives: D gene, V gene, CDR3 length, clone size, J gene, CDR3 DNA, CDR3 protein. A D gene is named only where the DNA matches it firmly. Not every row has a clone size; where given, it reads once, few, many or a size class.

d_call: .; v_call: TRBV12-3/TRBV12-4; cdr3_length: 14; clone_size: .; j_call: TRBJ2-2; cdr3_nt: TGTGCCAGCAGTCCTCAGGGGGGCGCCGGGGAGCTGTTTTTT; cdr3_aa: CASSPQGGAGELFF
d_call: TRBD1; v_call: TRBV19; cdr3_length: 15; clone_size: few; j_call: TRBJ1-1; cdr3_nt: TGTGCCAGTAGCCGGGGGACAGGGGGCGTCACTGAAGCTTTCTTT; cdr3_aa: CASSRGTGGVTEAFF
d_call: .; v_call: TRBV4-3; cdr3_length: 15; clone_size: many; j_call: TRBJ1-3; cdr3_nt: TGCGCCAGCAGCCCGGGACTCCTGGCGGGAAACACCATATATTTT; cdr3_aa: CASSPGLLAGNTIYF
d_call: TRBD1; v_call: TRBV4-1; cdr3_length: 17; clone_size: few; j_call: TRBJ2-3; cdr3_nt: TGCGCCAGCAGCCAAGGAGAGGGGGACAGCTACACAGATACGCAGTATTTT; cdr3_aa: CASSQGEGDSYTDTQYF
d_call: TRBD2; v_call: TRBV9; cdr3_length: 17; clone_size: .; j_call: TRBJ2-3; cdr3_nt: TGTGCCAGTAAGGGGACCGCGAGCGGGGGTAGCACAGATACGCAGTATTTT; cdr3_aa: CASKGTASGGSTDTQYF
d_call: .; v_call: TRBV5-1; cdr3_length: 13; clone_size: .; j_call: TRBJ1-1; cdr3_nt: TGCGCCAGCAGCTTGGACTTGAACACTGATGCTTTCTTT; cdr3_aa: CASSLDLNTDAFF
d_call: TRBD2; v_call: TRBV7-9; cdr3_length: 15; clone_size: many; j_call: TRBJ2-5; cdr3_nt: TGTGCCAGCAGCTGGGGACTAGCGGGGCAAGAGACCCAGTACTTC; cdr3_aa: CASSWGLAGQETQYF
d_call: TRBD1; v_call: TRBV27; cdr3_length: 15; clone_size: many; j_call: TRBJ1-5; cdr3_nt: TGTGCCAGCAGTTTATTGACAGGGCTGGATCAGCCCCAGCATTTT; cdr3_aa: CASSLLTGLDQPQHF
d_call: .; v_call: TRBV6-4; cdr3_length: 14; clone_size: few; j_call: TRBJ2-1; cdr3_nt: TGTGCCAGCAGTGACACAGCCTTCTACAATGAGCAGTTCTTC; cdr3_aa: CASSDTAFYNEQFF
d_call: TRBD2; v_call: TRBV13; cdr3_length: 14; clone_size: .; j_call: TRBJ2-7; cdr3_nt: TGTGCCAGCAGCTTAACTAGCGCCACCTACGGGCAGTACTTC; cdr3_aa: CASSLTSATYGQYF
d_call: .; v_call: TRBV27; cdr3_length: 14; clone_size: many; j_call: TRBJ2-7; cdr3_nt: TGTGCCAGCAGCCTAGGATTGACCTCCTACGAGCAGTACTTC; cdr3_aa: CASSLGLTSYEQYF
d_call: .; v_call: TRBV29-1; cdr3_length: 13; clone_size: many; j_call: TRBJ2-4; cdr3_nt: TGCAGCGTTGGATCGGGGGTAAACAACATTCAGTACTTC; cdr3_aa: CSVGSGVNNIQYF
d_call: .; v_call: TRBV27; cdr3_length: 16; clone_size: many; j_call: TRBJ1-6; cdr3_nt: TGTGCCAGCAGTTTCCTCCCGGGGGGCGAGGGATCACCCCTCCACTTT; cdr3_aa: CASSFLPGGEGSPLHF
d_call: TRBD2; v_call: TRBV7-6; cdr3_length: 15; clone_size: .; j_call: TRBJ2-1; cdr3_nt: TGTGCCAGCAGCTTAGCTAGCGGGGTAGCCCATGAGCAGTTCTTC; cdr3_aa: CASSLASGVAHEQFF
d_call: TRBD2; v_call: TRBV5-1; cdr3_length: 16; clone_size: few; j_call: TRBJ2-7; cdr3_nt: TGCGCCAGCAGCGGAGGGACTAGCGGGAGTGTCTACGAGCAGTACTTC; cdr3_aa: CASSGGTSGSVYEQYF
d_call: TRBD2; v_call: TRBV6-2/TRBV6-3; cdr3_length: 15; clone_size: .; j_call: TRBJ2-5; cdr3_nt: TGTGCCAGCGGGGCACTAGCGGGGTTCCAAGAGACCCAGTACTTC; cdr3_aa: CASGALAGFQETQYF
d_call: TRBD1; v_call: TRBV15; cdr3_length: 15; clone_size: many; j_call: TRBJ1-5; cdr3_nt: TGTGCCACCAGCAGGGACAGGGGGAGCAATCAGCCCCAGCATTTT; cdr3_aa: CATSRDRGSNQPQHF
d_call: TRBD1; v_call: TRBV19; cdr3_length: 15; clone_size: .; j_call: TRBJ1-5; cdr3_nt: TGTGCCAGTGGTATAATGACAGGGGGTAATCAGCCCCAGCATTTT; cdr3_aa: CASGIMTGGNQPQHF
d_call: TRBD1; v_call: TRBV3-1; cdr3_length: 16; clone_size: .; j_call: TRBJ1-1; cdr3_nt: TGTGCCAGCAGAGCCGGGACAGAGGAGGGGAACACTGAAGCTTTCTTT; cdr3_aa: CASRAGTEEGNTEAFF
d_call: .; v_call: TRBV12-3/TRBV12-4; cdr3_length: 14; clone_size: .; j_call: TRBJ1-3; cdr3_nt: TGTGCCAGCAGTTTGTTGACAGCTGGAAACACCATATATTTT; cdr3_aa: CASSLLTAGNTIYF
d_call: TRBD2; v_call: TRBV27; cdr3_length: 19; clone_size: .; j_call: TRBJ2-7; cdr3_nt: TGTGCCAGCAGTCCCGGACTAGCGGGAGGTCGACTAGGTAGATACGAGCAGTACTTC; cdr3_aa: CASSPGLAGGRLGRYEQYF
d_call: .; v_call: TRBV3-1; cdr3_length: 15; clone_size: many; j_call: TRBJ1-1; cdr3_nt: TGTGCCAGCAGCCCCCTTGAGGAGTTGGGCACTGAAGCTTTCTTT; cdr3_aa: CASSPLEELGTEAFF
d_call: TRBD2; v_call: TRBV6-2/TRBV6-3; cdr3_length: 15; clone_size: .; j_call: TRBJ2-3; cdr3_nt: TGTGCCAGCAGTTATAGCGGGGGGGGGCCAGATACGCAGTATTTT; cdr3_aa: CASSYSGGGPDTQYF
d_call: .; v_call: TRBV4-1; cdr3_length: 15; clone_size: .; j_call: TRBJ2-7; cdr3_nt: TGCGCCAGCAGCCTCGAGTCCGGCAGGGGCCACGAGCAGTACTTC; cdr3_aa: CASSLESGRGHEQYF
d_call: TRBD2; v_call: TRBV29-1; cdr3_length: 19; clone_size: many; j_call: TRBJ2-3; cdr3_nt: TGCAGCGTCGAAGGACTAGCGGGATACGGGGGTGTGCGGACAGATACGCAGTATTTT; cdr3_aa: CSVEGLAGYGGVRTDTQYF
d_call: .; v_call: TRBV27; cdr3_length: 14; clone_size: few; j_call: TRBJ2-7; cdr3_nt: TGTGCCAGCAGTGAGGGGACAAACTACTACGAGCAGTACTTC; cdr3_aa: CASSEGTNYYEQYF
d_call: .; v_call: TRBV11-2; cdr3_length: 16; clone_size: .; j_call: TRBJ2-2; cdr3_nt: TGTGCCAGCAGCTTAGGTTTAGTTTTAAACACCGGGGAGCTGTTTTTT; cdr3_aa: CASSLGLVLNTGELFF
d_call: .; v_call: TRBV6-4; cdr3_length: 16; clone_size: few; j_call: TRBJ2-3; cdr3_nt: TGTGCCAGCAGTGACCAAGTGGGGAGCGCAACAGATACGCAGTATTTT; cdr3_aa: CASSDQVGSATDTQYF
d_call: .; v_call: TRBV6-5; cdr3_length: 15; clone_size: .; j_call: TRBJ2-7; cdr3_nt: TGTGCCAGCAGTTCGCTTAGGAGGGAGTTCAACGAGCAGTACTTC; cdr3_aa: CASSSLRREFNEQYF
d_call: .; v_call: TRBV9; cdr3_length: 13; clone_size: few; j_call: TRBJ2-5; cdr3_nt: TGTGCCAGCAGCGTACATGGAGAAGAGACCCAGTACTTC; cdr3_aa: CASSVHGEETQYF
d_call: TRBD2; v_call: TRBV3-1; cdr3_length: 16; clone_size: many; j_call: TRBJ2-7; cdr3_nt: TGTGCCAGCAACCATTACCTTGGGACTAGCGGGAGGGCCGAGTACTTC; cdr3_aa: CASNHYLGTSGRAEYF
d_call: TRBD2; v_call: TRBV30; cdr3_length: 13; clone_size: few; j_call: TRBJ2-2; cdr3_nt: TGTGCCTGGACAGGGAGCGGGGCCGGGGAGCTGTTTTTT; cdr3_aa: CAWTGSGAGELFF
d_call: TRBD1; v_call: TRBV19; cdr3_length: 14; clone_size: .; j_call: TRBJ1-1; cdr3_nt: TGTGCCAGTAATCGACAGGGGGAAGGCACTGAAGCTTTCTTT; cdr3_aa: CASNRQGEGTEAFF
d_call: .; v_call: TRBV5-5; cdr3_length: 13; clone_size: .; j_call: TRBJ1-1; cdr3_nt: TGTGCCAGCAGATTAACGACAAGCACTGAAGCTTTCTTT; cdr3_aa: CASRLTTSTEAFF
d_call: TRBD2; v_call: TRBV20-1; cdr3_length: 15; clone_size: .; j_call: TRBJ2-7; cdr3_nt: TGCAGTGCCGGGCCTAGCGGATCCCCCATGTACGAGCAGTACTTC; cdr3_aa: CSAGPSGSPMYEQYF
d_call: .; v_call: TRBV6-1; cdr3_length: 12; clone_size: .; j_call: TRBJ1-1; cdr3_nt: TGTGCCAGCAGTGAAATAGGGACTGAAGCTTTCTTT; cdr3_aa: CASSEIGTEAFF
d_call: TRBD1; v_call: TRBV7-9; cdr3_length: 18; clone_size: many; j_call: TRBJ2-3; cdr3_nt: TGTGCCAGCAGCACCACCGGGACAGGGGTGATGGGGACAGATACGCAGTATTTT; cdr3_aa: CASSTTGTGVMGTDTQYF
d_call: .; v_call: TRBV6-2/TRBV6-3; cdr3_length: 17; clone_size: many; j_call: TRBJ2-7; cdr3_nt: TGTGCCAGCAGTCTAGAGGAACCGGGAGCCGTTTGGGGCGAGCAGTACTTC; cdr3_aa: CASSLEEPGAVWGEQYF
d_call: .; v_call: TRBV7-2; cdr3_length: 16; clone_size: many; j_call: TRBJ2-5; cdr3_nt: TGTGCCAGCAGCTTAGCGGTGACAGGTATCCAAGAGACCCAGTACTTC; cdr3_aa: CASSLAVTGIQETQYF
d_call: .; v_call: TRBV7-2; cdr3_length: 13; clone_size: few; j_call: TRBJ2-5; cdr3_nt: TGTGCCAGCAGCGCAGGGGGGGGGGAGCCCCAGTACTTC; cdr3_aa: CASSAGGGEPQYF
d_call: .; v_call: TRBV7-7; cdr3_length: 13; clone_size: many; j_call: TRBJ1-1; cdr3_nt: TGTGCTAGCAGCCCCCACTGGGGGACTGAAGCTTTCTTT; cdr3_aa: CASSPHWGTEAFF
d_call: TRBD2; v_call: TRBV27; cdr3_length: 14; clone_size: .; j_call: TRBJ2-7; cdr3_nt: TGTGCCAGCAGTTCGGGAGGGAGAACCTACGAGCAGTACTTC; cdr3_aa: CASSSGGRTYEQYF
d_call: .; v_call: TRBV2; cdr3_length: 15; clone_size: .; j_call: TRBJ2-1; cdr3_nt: TGTGCCAGCAGTGTGGCAGGGGTTTTGTACAATGAGCAGTTCTTC; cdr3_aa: CASSVAGVLYNEQFF
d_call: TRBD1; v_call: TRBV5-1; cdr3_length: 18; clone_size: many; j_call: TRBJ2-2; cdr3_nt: TGCGCCAGCAGCTTGGCATCGCCGGGACAGGGATACACCGGGGAGCTGTTTTTT; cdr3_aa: CASSLASPGQGYTGELFF
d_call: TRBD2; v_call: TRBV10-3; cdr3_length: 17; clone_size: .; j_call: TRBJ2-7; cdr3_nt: TGTGCCATCAGTCCGGTAGCGGGGGAGAGACGCTCCTACGAGCAGTACTTC; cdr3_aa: CAISPVAGERRSYEQYF
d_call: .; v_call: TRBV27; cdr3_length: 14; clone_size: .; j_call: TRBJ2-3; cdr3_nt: TGTGCCAGCAGTTTATCGACAGTCTGGGTAGAGCAGTATTTT; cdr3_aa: CASSLSTVWVEQYF
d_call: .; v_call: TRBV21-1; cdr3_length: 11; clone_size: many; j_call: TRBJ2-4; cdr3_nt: TGTGCCAGCAGCGGCGGGGGCATTCAGTACTTC; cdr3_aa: CASSGGGIQYF
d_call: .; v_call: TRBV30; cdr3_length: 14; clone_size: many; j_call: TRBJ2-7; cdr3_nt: TGTGCCTTCCTTCCTCGAGGGAATAGCTACGAGCAGTACTTC; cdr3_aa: CAFLPRGNSYEQYF
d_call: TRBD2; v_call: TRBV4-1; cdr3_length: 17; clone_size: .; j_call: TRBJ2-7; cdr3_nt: TGCGCCAGCAGCCAAGTTACCGGGACTAGCAGACTCTACGAGCAGTACTTC; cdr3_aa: CASSQVTGTSRLYEQYF
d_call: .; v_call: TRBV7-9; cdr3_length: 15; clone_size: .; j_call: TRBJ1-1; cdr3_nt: TGTGCCAGCAGCCCATCGTGGAGCATGAACACTGAAGCTTTCTTT; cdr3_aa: CASSPSWSMNTEAFF
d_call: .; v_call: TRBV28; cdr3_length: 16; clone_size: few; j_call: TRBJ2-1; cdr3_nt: TGTGCCAGCAGTTTAATAGCGTCAAGCTCCTACAATGAGCAGTTCTTC; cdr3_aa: CASSLIASSSYNEQFF
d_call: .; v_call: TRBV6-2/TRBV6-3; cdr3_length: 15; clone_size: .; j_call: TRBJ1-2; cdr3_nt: TGTGCCAGCAGTTACCACCGGACGGCCCTTGAGGGCTACACCTTC; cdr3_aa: CASSYHRTALEGYTF
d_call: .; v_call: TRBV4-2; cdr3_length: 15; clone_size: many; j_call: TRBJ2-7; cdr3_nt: TGTGCCAGCAGCCAAGAGGTAGCGTATACCTACGAGCAGTACTTC; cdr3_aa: CASSQEVAYTYEQYF